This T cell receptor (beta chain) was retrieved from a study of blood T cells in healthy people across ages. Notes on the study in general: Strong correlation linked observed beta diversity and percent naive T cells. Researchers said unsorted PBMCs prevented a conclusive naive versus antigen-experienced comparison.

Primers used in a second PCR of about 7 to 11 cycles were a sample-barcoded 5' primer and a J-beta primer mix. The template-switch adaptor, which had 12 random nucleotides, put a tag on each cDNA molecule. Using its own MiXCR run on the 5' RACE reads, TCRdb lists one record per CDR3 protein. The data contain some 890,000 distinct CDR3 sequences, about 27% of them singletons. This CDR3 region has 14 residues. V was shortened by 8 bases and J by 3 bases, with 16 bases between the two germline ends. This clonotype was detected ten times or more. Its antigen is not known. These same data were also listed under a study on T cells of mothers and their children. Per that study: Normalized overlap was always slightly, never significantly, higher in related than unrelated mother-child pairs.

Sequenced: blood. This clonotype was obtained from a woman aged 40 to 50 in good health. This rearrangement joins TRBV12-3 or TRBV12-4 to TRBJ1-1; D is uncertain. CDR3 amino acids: CASLVLRRYTEAFF. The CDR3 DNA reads TGTGCCAGCCTAGTGCTTAGGCGCTACACTGAAGCTTTCTTT.